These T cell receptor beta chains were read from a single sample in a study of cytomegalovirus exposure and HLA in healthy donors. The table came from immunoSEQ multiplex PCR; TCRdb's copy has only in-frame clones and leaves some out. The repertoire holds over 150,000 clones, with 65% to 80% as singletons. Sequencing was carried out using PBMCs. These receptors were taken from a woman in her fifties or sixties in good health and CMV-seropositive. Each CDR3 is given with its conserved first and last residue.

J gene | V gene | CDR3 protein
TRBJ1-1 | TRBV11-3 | CASSQQGTSSEAFF
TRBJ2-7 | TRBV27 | CASSLEAGGYEQYF
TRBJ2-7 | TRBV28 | CASYGDFGVYAYEQYF
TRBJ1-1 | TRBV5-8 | CASSFVTGQNTEAFF
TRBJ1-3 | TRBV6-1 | CASSDLTDSGNTIYF
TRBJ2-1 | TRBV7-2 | CASSLDRGGYNEQFF
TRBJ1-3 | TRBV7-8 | CASSFRTGRSGNTIYF
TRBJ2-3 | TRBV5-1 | CASSLEGRTDTQYF
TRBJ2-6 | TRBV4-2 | CASSQEGSGGDSGANVLTF
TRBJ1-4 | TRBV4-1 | CASSQGKGGAREKLFF
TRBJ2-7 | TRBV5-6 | CASSLGPGTVIYEQYF
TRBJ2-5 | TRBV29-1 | CSVGDWEETQYF
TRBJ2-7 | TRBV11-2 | CASSLGARSYEQYF
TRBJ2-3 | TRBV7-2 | CASSLSPGGGDTQYF
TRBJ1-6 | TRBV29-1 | CSAGTGGNSPLHF
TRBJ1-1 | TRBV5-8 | CASSLGAVNTEAFF
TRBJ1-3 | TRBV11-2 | CASSLRTGAVNTIYF
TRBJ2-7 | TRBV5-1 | CASSLSVDSGEQYF
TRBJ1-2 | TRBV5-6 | CASSRLAGEGYTF
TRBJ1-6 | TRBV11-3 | CASRLDRVGNSPLHF
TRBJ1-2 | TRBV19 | CASSIGAAVFGYTF
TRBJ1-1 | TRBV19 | CASSLHRENTEAFF
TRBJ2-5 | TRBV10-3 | CAISESSGRHQETQYF
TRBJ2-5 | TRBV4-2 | CASRGGGRDIQETQYF
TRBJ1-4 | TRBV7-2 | CASSLVRQNEKLFF
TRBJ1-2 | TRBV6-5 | CASSYHQGGISYGYTF
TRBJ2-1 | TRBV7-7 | CASSLARNDNEQFF